Below are 18 T cell receptor beta chains sequenced from a single sample in a study of shared clonotypes between healthy human individuals. TCRdb's copy holds only in-frame clones and misses some; the assay was immunoSEQ multiplex PCR. This sample has approximately 1,000,000 clones, with around 78% found just once. The sample was memory CD4+ T cells from PBMCs. The subset: CD45RA-negative fraction. These receptors all stem from a man aged 18 to 35 in good health. Some clones in this sample may be carry-over from other donors' samples.

V gene TRBV6-1 combines with J gene TRBJ2-7, with 9 positions matching TRBD2. CDR1 and CDR2 (germline): MNHNS, SASEGT. The CDR3 is 15 residues long. V was clipped by 2 bases and J by 5 bases; unmatched bases: 7. In DNA form, the CDR3 reads TGTGCCAGCAGTGAACGACTAGCGGCCTTTGACGAGCAGTACTTC. Amino acid sequence: CASSERLAAFDEQYF.

The gene calls are TRBV29-1 and TRBJ2-7, with D possibly matching TRBD1 (6 bases). Germline-derived CDR1 and CDR2 are SQVTM and ANQGSEA. CDR3 size: 13 residues. Deletions cut 0 bases from V and 3 bases from J, with 9 bases between. Here the CDR3 DNA reads TGCAGCGTTGAAGATAACAGGGACTACGAGCAGTACTTC. It encodes CSVEDNRDYEQYF.

Worth noting for this clone: This specimen includes other DNA sequences encoding the same CDR3. The chain is built from TRBV20-1 and TRBJ1-2; 7 bases are a match to TRBD1. The CDR3 consists of 9 residues. J lost 8 bases, V lost 6 bases, and 0 bases had no gene match. Germline assignment: CDR1 DFQATT and CDR2 SNEGSKA (reference sequence). CDR3 sequence: CSAGGGYTF. The CDR3 nucleotides read TGCAGTGCAGGGGGCGGCTACACCTTC.

J is TRBJ2-1 and V is TRBV5-1, with TRBD2 identical over 10 bases. This CDR3 comprises 16 residues. The germline V gene encodes CDR1 SGHRS and CDR2 YFSETQ. V lost 0 bases, J lost 9 bases, and 9 bases stayed unmatched. The CDR3 bases are TGCGCCAGCAGCTTGGACGGACTAGCGGCCCCCGGTGAGCAGTTCTTC. Its protein product is CASSLDGLAAPGEQFF.

The J gene is TRBJ1-2, the V gene TRBV6-6; a weak D match, TRBD1 (5 bases). The CDR3 extends over 14 amino acids. Trimming pared 0 bases from V and 6 bases from J, leaving 11 bases between. In germline, CDR1 is MNHNY, CDR2 SVGAGI (reference sequence). The CDR3 sequence: CASSYSGTEHGYTF. CDR3 DNA sequence: TGTGCCAGCAGTTACTCCGGGACGGAGCATGGCTACACCTTC.

V is TRBV5-4 and J is TRBJ2-7, with D possibly matching TRBD2 (5 bases). The length of the CDR3 is 16 residues. V lost 0 bases and J 0 bases, leaving 13 bases between the germline ends. Per germline, CDR1 SGHNT and CDR2 YYREEE (reference sequence). The CDR3 loop is CASSLDLAMSSYEQYF. For the CDR3, the DNA is TGTGCCAGCAGCTTGGATCTAGCCATGAGCTCCTACGAGCAGTACTTC.

The sample holds one count of this clone. The same CDR3 arises from other DNA sequences in this sample as well. The chain is built from TRBV5-4 and TRBJ2-1; TRBD2 is a possible D gene (5 bases). The V and J ends lost 0 bases and 4 bases respectively, with 11 bases between them. The CDR3 runs 15 residues. Germline loops: CDR1 SGHNT, CDR2 YYREEE (reference sequence). The CDR3 region is CASSLGLATYNEQFF. The CDR3 DNA follows: TGTGCCAGCAGCTTGGGTCTAGCCACATACAATGAGCAGTTCTTC.

Turning to this clone: This may stem from a read error, because a much larger clone lies one nucleotide away. The sample holds other DNA sequences that translate to the same CDR3. The chain carries TRBV11-2 and TRBJ1-5, with unresolved D. The CDR3 is 13 residues long. The V gene lost 0 bases and the J gene lost 2 bases, with 2 bases spanning the gap. Germline assignment: CDR1 SGHAT and CDR2 FQNNGV. DNA for the CDR3: TGTGCCAGCAGCTTAGATCGCAATCAGCCCCAGCATTTT. Protein sequence: CASSLDRNQPQHF.

V and J are TRBV7-8 and TRBJ2-3, with 13 positions matching TRBD2. With 5 bases clipped from V and 6 bases from J, the junction kept 2 bases outside the gene matches. This CDR3 is built from 14 residues. Germline V gene sequence: CDR1 SGHVS, CDR2 FQNEAQ. The CDR3 loop reads CASSPTSGRDTQYF. DNA of the CDR3: TGTGCCAGCAGCCCGACTAGCGGGAGGGATACGCAGTATTTT.

The chain uses TRBV28 and TRBJ2-7; unclear D gene. In germline, CDR1 is MDHEN, CDR2 SYDVKM. The V end was cut by 6 bases, the J end by 0 bases, with 15 bases between. The CDR3 consists of 15 residues. In DNA, the CDR3 is TGTGCCAGCAGACGTACCAGGCAGAGCTCCTACGAGCAGTACTTC. As protein: CASRRTRQSSYEQYF.

The rearrangement uses TRBV5-1 and TRBJ2-4; either TRBD1 or TRBD2 may supply D (5 bases each). The CDR3 length is 15 residues. Deletions cut 4 bases from V and 1 base from J, with 12 bases between. Per the germline V gene, CDR1 is SGHRS and CDR2 is YFSETQ. For the CDR3, the DNA is TGCGCCAGCAGCCCGCAGTGGGGGGCCAAAAACATTCAGTACTTC. It yields the protein CASSPQWGAKNIQYF.

CDR3 sequence: CASSFSRQGEQYF. For the CDR3, the DNA is TGTGCCAGCAGCTTTTCCCGACAGGGCGAGCAGTACTTC. The rearrangement joins TRBV7-3 to TRBJ2-7, with 7 nucleotides matching TRBD1. The CDR3 is made up of 13 amino acids. Germline V gene data show CDR1 as SGHTA and CDR2 as FQGTGA. V shed 3 bases and J 6 bases; nucleotides not matched to a gene: 5.

This rearrangement joins TRBV28 to TRBJ1-2, with D possibly matching TRBD1 (5 bases). Trimming stripped 5 bases from V and 13 bases from J, with 20 bases between. The CDR3 has 13 residues. Per the germline V gene, CDR1 is MDHEN and CDR2 is SYDVKM. The CDR3 nucleotides read TGTGCCAGCAGTCCCGACACCTCGGGACGTCTCACCTTC. Translating gives CASSPDTSGRLTF.

The chain recombines TRBV30 with TRBJ2-7; D is perhaps TRBD1 (5 bases). Germline-derived CDR1 and CDR2 are GTSNPN and SVGIG (reference sequence). The CDR3 extends over 14 amino acids. With 7 bases removed from V and 1 base from J, the gap between germline ends came to 17 bases. CDR3 DNA: TGTGCCTTTCACCTGGCAGGGCCATCCTACGAGCAGTACTTC. Its translation: CAFHLAGPSYEQYF. The full variable domain, its missing parts supplied by reference TRBV30 and TRBJ2-7, is SQTIHQWPATLVQPVGSPLSLECTVEGTSNPNLYWYRQAAGRGLQLLFYSVGIGQISSEVPQNLSASRPQDRQFILSSKKLLLSDSGFYLCAFHLAGPSYEQYFGPGTRLTVT.

This clone has more than one count but fewer than ten. This chain uses TRBV2 with TRBJ1-1; 8 bases align to TRBD1. The CDR3 is made up of 16 amino acids. Germline assignment: CDR1 SNHLY and CDR2 FYNNEI. V dropped 4 bases and J dropped 4; count of bases not matched to a gene: 11. The CDR3 reads CASSVRTGNGGTEAFF. The DNA of the CDR3 is TGTGCCAGCAGTGTCCGGACAGGGAATGGGGGCACTGAAGCTTTCTTT.

In this sample, this clone turned up a few times. The chain combines TRBV7-3 with TRBJ2-1, with TRBD2 matching over 8 bases. Per the germline V gene, CDR1 is SGHTA and CDR2 is FQGTGA. The ends lost 3 bases at V and 0 bases at J; junction bases unmatched: 4. The CDR3 consists of 16 residues. The CDR3 DNA follows: TGTGCCAGCAGCTTTAGCGGGGCGAGCTCCTACAATGAGCAGTTCTTC. Translation gives CASSFSGASSYNEQFF.

The chain recombines TRBV5-1 with TRBJ1-2; maybe TRBD1 (6 bases). Germline loops: CDR1 SGHRS, CDR2 YFSETQ. V dropped 4 bases and J dropped 4 bases, with 23 bases sitting between them. This CDR3 comprises 17 residues. This CDR3 is CASSTELQGPRAYGYTF. CDR3 in DNA: TGCGCCAGCAGCACAGAACTACAGGGCCCCAGGGCCTATGGCTACACCTTC.

The table lists this clone with a few counts. The CDR3 is CASSLRWQSNEKLFF. DNA of the CDR3: TGTGCCAGCAGTTTACGGTGGCAGTCTAATGAAAAACTGTTTTTT. This rearrangement joins TRBV28 to TRBJ1-4; D not certain. Germline loops: CDR1 MDHEN, CDR2 SYDVKM. V was shortened by 2 bases and J by 3 bases, with 10 bases between the two germline ends. The CDR3 loop spans 15 amino acids.